This T cell receptor beta chain was obtained from a study of cytomegalovirus exposure and HLA in healthy donors. V lost 5 bases and J lost 7, with 3 bases in between. Germline V gives CDR1 LGHNT, CDR2 FRNRAP. This CDR3 is 10 amino acids long. Study-wide points: In a later analysis, common viral pathogens appeared linked to several of the most significant clusters. Previous analysis showed most TCR beta V segments were productive about 87% or about 30% of the time.

The PCR used 60 Vbeta and 13 Jbeta primers. Using immunoSEQ multiplex PCR, the repertoire was profiled, and TCRdb retains in-frame clones only, with some absent. Here the sample spans 75,000 to 100,000 clones, around 8% being singletons. About this clone: Its specificity is unknown.

The sequence came from a man aged 45 to 65 in good health and CMV-seronegative. The chain is built from TRBV12-5 and TRBJ2-1; D is unresolved. The sample was PBMCs. In DNA form, the CDR3 reads TGTGCTAGTGGTCCTAATGAGCAGTTCTTC. Translation: CASGPNEQFF. The variable domain in full, completed from reference TRBV12-5 and TRBJ2-1, reads DARVTQTPRHKVTEMGQEVTMRCQPILGHNTVFWYRQTMMQGLELLAYFRNRAPLDDSGMPKDRFSAEMPDATLATLKIQPSEPRDSAVYFCASGPNEQFFGPGTRLTVL.